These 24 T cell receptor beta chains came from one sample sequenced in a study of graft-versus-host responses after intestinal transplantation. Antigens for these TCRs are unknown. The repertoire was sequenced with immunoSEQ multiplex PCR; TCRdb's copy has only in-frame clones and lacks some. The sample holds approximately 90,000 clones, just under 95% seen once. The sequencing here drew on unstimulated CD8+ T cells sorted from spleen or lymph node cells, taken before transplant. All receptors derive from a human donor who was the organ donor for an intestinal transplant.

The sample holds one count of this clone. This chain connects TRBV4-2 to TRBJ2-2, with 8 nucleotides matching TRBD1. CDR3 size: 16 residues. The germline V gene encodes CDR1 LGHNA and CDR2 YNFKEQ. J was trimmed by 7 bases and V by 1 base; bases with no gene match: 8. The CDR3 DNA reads TGTGCCAGCAGCCAAGGGCCAGGGGGCCAAGGCGGGGAGCTGTTTTTT. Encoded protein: CASSQGPGGQGGELFF.

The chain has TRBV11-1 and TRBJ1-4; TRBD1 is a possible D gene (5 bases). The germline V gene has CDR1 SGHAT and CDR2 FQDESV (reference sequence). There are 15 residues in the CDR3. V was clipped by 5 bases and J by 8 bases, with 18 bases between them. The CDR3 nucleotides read TGTGCCAGCAGCCCCGGGACTAATGTGTTCGAAAAACTGTTTTTT. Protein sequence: CASSPGTNVFEKLFF.

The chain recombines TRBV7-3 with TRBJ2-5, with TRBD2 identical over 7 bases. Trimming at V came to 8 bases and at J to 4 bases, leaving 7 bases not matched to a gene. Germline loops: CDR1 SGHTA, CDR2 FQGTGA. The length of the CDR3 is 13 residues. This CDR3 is CASAMGGGETQYF. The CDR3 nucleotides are TGTGCCAGCGCCATGGGGGGGGGAGAGACCCAGTACTTC.

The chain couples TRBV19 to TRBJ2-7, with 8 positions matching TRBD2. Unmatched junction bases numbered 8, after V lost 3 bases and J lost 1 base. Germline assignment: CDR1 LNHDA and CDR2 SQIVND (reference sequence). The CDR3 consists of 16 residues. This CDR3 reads CASSISGSGASYEQYF. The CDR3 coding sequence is TGTGCCAGTAGTATTTCGGGTAGCGGGGCTTCCTACGAGCAGTACTTC.

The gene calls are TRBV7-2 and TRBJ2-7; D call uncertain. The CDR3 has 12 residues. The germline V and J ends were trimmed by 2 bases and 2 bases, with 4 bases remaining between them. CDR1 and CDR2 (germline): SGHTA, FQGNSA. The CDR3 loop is CASSLLAYEQYF. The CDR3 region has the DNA TGTGCCAGCAGCTTACTAGCCTACGAGCAGTACTTC. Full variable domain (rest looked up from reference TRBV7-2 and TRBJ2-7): GAGVSQSPSNKVTEKGKDVELRCDPISGHTALYWYRQSLGQGLEFLIYFQGNSAPDKSGLPSDRFSAERTGGSVSTLTIQRTQQEDSAVYLCASSLLAYEQYFGPGTRLTVT.

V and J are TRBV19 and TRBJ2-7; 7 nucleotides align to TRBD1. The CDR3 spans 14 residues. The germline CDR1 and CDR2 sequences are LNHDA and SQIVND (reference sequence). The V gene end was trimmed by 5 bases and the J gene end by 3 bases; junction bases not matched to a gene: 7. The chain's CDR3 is CASSHGSGGYEQYF. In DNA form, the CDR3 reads TGTGCCAGTAGTCATGGGTCAGGGGGCTACGAGCAGTACTTC.

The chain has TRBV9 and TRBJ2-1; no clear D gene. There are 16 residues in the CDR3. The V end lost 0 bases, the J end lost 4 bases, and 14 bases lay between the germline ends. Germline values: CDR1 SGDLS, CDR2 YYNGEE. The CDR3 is CASSVVAQAWYNEQFF. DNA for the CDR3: TGTGCCAGCAGCGTAGTGGCCCAGGCGTGGTACAATGAGCAGTTCTTC.

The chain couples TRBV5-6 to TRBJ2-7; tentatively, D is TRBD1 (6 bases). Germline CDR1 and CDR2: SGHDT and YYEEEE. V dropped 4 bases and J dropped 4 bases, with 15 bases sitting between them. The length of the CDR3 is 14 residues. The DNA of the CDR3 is TGTGCCAGCAGCCCAGAGGGGGAGTGGTACGAGCAGTACTTC. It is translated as CASSPEGEWYEQYF.

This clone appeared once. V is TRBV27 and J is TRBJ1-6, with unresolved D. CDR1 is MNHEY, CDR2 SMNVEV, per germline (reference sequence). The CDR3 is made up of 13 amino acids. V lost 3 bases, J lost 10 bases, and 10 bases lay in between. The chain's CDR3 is CASSFQERSPLHF. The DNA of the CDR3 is TGTGCCAGCAGTTTTCAAGAGAGATCACCCCTCCACTTT.

The CDR3 here is CASSLGRGAHEQYF. In DNA, the CDR3 is TGTGCCAGCAGCTTAGGGCGGGGGGCCCACGAGCAGTACTTC. V usage is TRBV5-6 and J usage is TRBJ2-5, with TRBD2 identical over 8 bases. The DNA end favors TRBJ2-7, so the J call may be wrong. The V gene's germline CDR1 is SGHDT and CDR2 YYEEEE. The CDR3 length is 14 residues.

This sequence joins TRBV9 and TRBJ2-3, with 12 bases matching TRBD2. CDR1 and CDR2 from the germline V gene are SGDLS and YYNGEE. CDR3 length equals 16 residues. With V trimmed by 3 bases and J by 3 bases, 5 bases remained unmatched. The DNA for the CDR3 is TGTGCCAGCAGCGCATCTAGCGGGGGGGCAACAGATACGCAGTATTTT. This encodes CASSASSGGATDTQYF.

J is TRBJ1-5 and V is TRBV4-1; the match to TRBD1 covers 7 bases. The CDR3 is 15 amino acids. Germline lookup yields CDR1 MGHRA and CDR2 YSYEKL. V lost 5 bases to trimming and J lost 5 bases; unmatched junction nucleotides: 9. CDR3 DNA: TGCGCCAGCAGCTCCCGGGACAGCCACCATCAGCCCCAGCATTTT. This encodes CASSSRDSHHQPQHF.

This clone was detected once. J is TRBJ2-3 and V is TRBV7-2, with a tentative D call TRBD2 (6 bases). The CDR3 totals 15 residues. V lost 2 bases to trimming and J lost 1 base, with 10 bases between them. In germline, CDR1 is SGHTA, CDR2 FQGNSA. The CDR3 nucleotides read TGTGCCAGCAGCTTACTGACTAGTGGCACAGATACGCAGTATTTT. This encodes CASSLLTSGTDTQYF.

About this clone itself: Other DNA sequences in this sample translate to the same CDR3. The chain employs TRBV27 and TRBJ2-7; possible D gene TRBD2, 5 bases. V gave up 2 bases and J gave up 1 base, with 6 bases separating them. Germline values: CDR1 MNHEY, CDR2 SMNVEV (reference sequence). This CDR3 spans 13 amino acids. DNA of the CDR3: TGTGCCAGCAGTTTAACGGGATCCTACGAGCAGTACTTC. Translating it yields CASSLTGSYEQYF.

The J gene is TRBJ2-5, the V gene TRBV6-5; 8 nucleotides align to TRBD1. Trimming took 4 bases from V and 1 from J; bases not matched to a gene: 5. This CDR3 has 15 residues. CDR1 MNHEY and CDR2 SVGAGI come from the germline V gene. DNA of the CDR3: TGTGCCAGCAGTTCGGACAGGGTACTCCAAGAGACCCAGTACTTC. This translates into CASSSDRVLQETQYF.

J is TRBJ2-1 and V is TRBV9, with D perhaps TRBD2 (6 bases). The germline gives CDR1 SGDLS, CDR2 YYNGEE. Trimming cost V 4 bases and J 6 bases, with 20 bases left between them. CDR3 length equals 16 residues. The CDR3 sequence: CASSSGGEPSPNEQFF. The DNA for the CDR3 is TGTGCCAGCAGCTCTGGCGGGGAACCTTCTCCCAATGAGCAGTTCTTC.

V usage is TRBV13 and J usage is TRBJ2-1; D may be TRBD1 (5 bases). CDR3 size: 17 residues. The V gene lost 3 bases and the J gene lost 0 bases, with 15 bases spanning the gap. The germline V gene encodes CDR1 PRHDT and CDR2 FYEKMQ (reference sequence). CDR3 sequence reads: CASSFLGGAGSYNEQFF. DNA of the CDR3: TGTGCCAGCAGCTTCTTGGGTGGGGCAGGCTCCTACAATGAGCAGTTCTTC.

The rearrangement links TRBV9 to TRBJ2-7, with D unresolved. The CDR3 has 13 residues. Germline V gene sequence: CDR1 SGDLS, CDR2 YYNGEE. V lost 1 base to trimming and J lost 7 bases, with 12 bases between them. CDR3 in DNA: TGTGCCAGCAGCGTATTCGACTCTGGGGAGCAGTACTTC. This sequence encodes CASSVFDSGEQYF. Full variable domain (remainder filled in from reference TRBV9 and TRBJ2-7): DSGVTQTPKHLITATGQRVTLRCSPRSGDLSVYWYQQSLDQGLQFLIQYYNGEERAKGNILERFSAQQFPDLHSELNLSSLELGDSALYFCASSVFDSGEQYFGPGTRLTVT.

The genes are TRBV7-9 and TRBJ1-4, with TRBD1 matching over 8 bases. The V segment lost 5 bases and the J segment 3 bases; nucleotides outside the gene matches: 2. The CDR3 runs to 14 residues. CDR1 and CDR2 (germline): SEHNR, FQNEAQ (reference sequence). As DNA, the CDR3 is TGTGCCAGCAGCCTGACAGGGGCTAATGAAAAACTGTTTTTT. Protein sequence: CASSLTGANEKLFF.

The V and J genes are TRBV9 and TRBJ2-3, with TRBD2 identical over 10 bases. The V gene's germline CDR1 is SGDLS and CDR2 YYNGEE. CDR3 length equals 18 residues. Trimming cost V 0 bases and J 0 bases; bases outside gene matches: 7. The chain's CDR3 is CASSVGSSGGFSTDTQYF. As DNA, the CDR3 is TGTGCCAGCAGCGTAGGAAGTAGCGGGGGGTTCAGCACAGATACGCAGTATTTT. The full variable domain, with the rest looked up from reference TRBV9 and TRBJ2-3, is DSGVTQTPKHLITATGQRVTLRCSPRSGDLSVYWYQQSLDQGLQFLIQYYNGEERAKGNILERFSAQQFPDLHSELNLSSLELGDSALYFCASSVGSSGGFSTDTQYFGPGTRLTVL.

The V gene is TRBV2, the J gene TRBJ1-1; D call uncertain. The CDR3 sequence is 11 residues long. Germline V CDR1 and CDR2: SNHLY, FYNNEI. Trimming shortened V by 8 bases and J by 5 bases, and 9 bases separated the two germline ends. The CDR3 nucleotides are TGTGCCAGCCGAGGGTGGACTGAAGCTTTCTTT. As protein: CASRGWTEAFF. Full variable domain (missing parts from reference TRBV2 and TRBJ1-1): EPEVTQTPSHQVTQMGQEVILRCVPISNHLYFYWYRQILGQKVEFLVSFYNNEISEKSEIFDDQFSVERPDGSNFTLKIRSTKLEDSAMYFCASRGWTEAFFGQGTRLTVV.

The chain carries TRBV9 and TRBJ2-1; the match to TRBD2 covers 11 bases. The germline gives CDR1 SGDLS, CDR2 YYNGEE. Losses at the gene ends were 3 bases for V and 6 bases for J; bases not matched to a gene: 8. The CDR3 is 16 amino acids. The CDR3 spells CASSAGSGGAGNEQFF. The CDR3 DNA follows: TGTGCCAGCAGCGCCGGTAGCGGGGGGGCCGGCAATGAGCAGTTCTTC.

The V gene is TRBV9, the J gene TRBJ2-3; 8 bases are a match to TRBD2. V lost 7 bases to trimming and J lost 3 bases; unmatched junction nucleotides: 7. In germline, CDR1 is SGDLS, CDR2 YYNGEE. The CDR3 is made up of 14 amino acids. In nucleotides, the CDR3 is TGTGCCAGCTCCGGCGGGGGGACAACAGATACGCAGTATTTT. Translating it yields CASSGGGTTDTQYF.

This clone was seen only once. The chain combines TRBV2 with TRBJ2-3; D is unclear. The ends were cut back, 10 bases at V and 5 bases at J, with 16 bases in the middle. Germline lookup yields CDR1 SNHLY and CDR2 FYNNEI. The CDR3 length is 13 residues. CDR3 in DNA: TGTGCCACCATTAGTATCACTATAGATACGCAGTATTTT. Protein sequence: CATISITIDTQYF.